Reported below is one T cell receptor (beta chain). Sequenced by immunoSEQ multiplex PCR; TCRdb stores in-frame clones only, minus some. The data contain roughly 460,000 clones, 89% of them singletons. The data stem from a study of Ad26.COV2.S vaccination and SARS-CoV-2 variants. As for treatment: roughly 19 received Ad26.COV2.S at low or high dose, single or two shots; roughly five received placebo; per-sample allocation not given. It was on day 63 after the first vaccine or placebo injection that samples were taken. The sequence derives from a person between 18 and 60 years old who received the Ad26.COV2.S COVID-19 vaccine or a placebo. The source material was peripheral blood, sampled in a trial of Ad26.COV2.S vaccine versus placebo.

The CDR3 region has the DNA TGTGCCAGCAGCTTGGATGGGACAGGGACCTACGAGCAGTACTTC. This sequence encodes CASSLDGTGTYEQYF. V is TRBV5-5 and J is TRBJ2-7; 9 bases agree with TRBD1. The CDR3 contains 15 residues. Germline V CDR1 and CDR2: SGHKS, YYEKEE (reference sequence). V shed 0 bases, J shed 2 bases, and the junction held 3 bases outside the gene matches.